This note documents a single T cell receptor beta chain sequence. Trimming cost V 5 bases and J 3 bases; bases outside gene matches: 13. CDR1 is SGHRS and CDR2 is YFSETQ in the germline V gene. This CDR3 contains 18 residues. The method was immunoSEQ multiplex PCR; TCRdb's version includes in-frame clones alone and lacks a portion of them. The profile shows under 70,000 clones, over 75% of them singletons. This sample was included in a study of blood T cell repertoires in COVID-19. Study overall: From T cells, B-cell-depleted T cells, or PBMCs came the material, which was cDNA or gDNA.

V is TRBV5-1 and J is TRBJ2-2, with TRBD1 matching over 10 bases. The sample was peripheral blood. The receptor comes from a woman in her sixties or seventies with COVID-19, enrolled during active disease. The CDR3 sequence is CASSGVRDRGTDTGELFF. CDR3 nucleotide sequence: TGCGCCAGCAGTGGGGTCCGGGACAGGGGAACGGACACCGGGGAGCTGTTTTTT.